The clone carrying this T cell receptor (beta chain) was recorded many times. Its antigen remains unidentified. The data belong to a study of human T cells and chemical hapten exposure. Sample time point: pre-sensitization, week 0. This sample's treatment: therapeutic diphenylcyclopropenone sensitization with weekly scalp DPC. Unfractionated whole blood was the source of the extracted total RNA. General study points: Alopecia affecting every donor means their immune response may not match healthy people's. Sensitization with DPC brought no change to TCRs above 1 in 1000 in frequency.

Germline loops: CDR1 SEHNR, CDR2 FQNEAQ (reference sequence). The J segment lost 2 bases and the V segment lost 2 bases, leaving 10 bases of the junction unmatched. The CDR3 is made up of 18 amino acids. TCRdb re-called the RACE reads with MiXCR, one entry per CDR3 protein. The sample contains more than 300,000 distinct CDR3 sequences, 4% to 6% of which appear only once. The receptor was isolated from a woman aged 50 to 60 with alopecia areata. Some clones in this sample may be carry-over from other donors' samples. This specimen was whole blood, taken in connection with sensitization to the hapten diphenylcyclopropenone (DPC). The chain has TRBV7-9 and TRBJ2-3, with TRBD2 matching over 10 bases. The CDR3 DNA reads TGTGCCAGCAGCTTAAGGGATCTAGCGGGGGACTCCACAGATACGCAGTATTTT. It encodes CASSLRDLAGDSTDTQYF. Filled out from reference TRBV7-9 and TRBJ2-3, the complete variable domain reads DTGVSQNPRHKITKRGQNVTFRCDPISEHNRLYWYRQTLGQGPEFLTYFQNEAQLEKSRLLSDRFSAERPKGSFSTLEIQRTEQGDSAMYLCASSLRDLAGDSTDTQYFGPGTRLTVL.